Each of the 23 T cell receptor beta chains below was sequenced from the same sample in a study of control samples from healthy donors and cancer patients (dated by TCRdb to the early 2020s). Libraries were constructed by the immunoSEQ multiplex PCR assay. TCRdb limited this immuneACCESS table to in-frame rearrangements with V and J called. A share of clones is missing; checked studies link under half to unresolved V genes, and the rest is unexplained. The sample data list 95,000 to 150,000 clones, and around 86% of these were observed just once. The top ten hold less than 9.5% of the sample. What was sequenced was blood. All receptors come from a man aged 35 to 55 in good health.

The V call is TRBV11-2, the J call TRBJ2-2, with D perhaps being TRBD1 or TRBD2 (5 bases each). CDR3 length: 15 amino acids. In germline, CDR1 is SGHAT, CDR2 FQNNGV. Trimming removed 8 bases at V and 7 bases at J, with 20 bases between. CDR3 DNA: TGTGCCAGCGCCGGGACCCGAGAGACAAACGGGGAGCTGTTTTTT. It yields the protein CASAGTRETNGELFF.

The chain has TRBV7-9 and TRBJ1-1, with 7 bases lining up with TRBD1. The germline V gene has CDR1 SEHNR and CDR2 FQNEAQ (reference sequence). The CDR3 length is 16 residues. Trimming cost V 4 bases and J 0 bases; bases outside gene matches: 8. CDR3 region: CASSSGPGTVNTEAFF. CDR3 DNA: TGTGCCAGCAGCTCTGGCCCGGGGACAGTGAACACTGAAGCTTTCTTT.

The chain carries TRBV29-1 and TRBJ1-4; D unresolved. CDR1 SQVTM and CDR2 ANQGSEA come from the germline V gene. The ends were cut back, 0 bases at V and 13 bases at J, with 9 bases in the middle. CDR3 size: 11 residues. The CDR3 here is CSVEDSFGLFF. The CDR3 nucleotides read TGCAGCGTTGAAGATTCCTTCGGACTGTTTTTT.

This clone was seen just once. This chain connects TRBV7-2 to TRBJ2-5; 8 nucleotides align to TRBD1. The CDR3 contains 13 residues. The J segment lost 8 bases and the V segment lost 5 bases, leaving 7 bases of the junction unmatched. Per the germline V gene, CDR1 is SGHTA and CDR2 is FQGNSA. The CDR3 sequence is CASSPGGQPTQYF. The CDR3 DNA sequence: TGTGCCAGCAGCCCAGGGGGCCAACCAACCCAGTACTTC.

V is TRBV5-1 and J is TRBJ2-7, with TRBD1 identical over 7 bases. Germline trimming cut 3 bases from V and 4 bases from J; bases unmatched to any gene: 1. The CDR3 spans 12 residues. CDR1 SGHRS and CDR2 YFSETQ come from the germline V gene. CDR3 amino acids: CASSWDSYEQYF. As DNA, the CDR3 is TGCGCCAGCAGCTGGGACAGTTACGAGCAGTACTTC.

The V and J genes are TRBV6-6 and TRBJ1-1; 8 positions agree with TRBD1. The CDR3 runs 15 residues. CDR1 is MNHNY, CDR2 SVGAGI, per germline (reference sequence). V shed 0 bases, J shed 5 bases, and the junction held 5 bases outside the gene matches. For the CDR3, the DNA is TGTGCCAGCAGTTACTCGACGACAGGGGCAACTGAAGCTTTCTTT. Protein sequence: CASSYSTTGATEAFF.

The chain uses TRBV7-8 and TRBJ1-1, with 7 nucleotides matching TRBD1. This CDR3 contains 14 residues. J was trimmed by 6 bases and V by 7 bases; bases with no gene match: 11. CDR1 is SGHVS and CDR2 is FQNEAQ in the germline V gene. DNA of the CDR3: TGTGCCAGCACCTCGGGACAGCCGGGGGCTGAAGCTTTCTTT. This translates into CASTSGQPGAEAFF.

The chain couples TRBV25-1 to TRBJ2-3; D is possibly TRBD1 (5 bases). Germline assignment: CDR1 MGHDK and CDR2 SYGVNS. V lost 3 bases to trimming and J lost 0 bases, with 16 bases between them. The CDR3 spans 17 residues. The CDR3: CASSDPNRISSTDTQYF. The CDR3 nucleotides are TGTGCCAGCAGTGACCCGAACAGGATCTCTAGCACAGATACGCAGTATTTT.

This chain connects TRBV24-1 to TRBJ2-5; 10 bases match TRBD1. Trimming cost V 7 bases and J 1 base; bases outside gene matches: 14. Germline CDR1 and CDR2: KGHDR and SFDVKD. This CDR3 region has 18 residues. The CDR3 nucleotides read TGTGCCACCAGCTCGGGACAGGGGAACCTCGGGCCCCAAGAGACCCAGTACTTC. Encoded protein: CATSSGQGNLGPQETQYF.

The chain is built from TRBV6-5 and TRBJ1-4, with D maybe TRBD1 (5 bases). Germline V CDR1 and CDR2: MNHEY, SVGAGI. This CDR3 comprises 15 residues. V lost 0 bases and J 7 bases, leaving 12 bases between the germline ends. CDR3 in DNA: TGTGCCAGCAGTTACTCGGGGGGAGGCCGTGAAAAACTGTTTTTT. The encoded protein is CASSYSGGGREKLFF.

The V call is TRBV6-2 or TRBV6-3, the J call TRBJ1-1; no reliable D call. This CDR3 region has 12 residues. V dropped 6 bases and J dropped 6 bases, with 11 bases sitting between them. The germline V gene encodes CDR1 MNHEY and CDR2 SVGEGT. The CDR3: CASSRSGPEAFF. The CDR3 bases are TGTGCCAGCAGCCGCAGTGGTCCTGAAGCTTTCTTT.

This chain uses TRBV5-1 with TRBJ1-6; D perhaps matches TRBD1 (6 bases). This CDR3 has 16 residues. CDR1 is SGHRS and CDR2 is YFSETQ in the germline V gene. V lost 0 bases to trimming and J lost 9 bases, with 16 bases between them. CDR3: CASSLAVDSGRSPLHF. CDR3 bases: TGCGCCAGCAGCTTGGCCGTGGACAGCGGTCGTTCACCCCTCCACTTT.

The rearrangement links TRBV5-4 to TRBJ2-5, with D perhaps matching TRBD2 (6 bases). Per the germline V gene, CDR1 is SGHNT and CDR2 is YYREEE (reference sequence). This CDR3 comprises 13 residues. Trimming shortened V by 4 bases and J by 2 bases, and 9 bases separated the two germline ends. This chain's CDR3 is CASSAGGQETQYF. DNA of the CDR3: TGTGCCAGCAGCGCCGGAGGGCAAGAGACCCAGTACTTC.

The chain carries TRBV6-4 and TRBJ2-1; either TRBD1 or TRBD2 may supply D (5 bases each). V lost 4 bases, J lost 9 bases, and 13 bases lay in between. Germline V gene sequence: CDR1 MRHNA, CDR2 SNTAGT. There are 13 residues in the CDR3. The CDR3 DNA reads TGTGCCAGCAGTGGCACCCGGGACGGTGAGCAGTTCTTC. This encodes CASSGTRDGEQFF.

The genes are TRBV3-1 (or the pseudogene TRBV3-2) and TRBJ1-4, with D unclear. The CDR3 is made up of 15 amino acids. Trimming stripped 0 bases from V and 8 bases from J, with 13 bases between. Germline CDR1 and CDR2: LGHDT and YNNKEL (reference sequence). In DNA, the CDR3 is TGTGCCAGCAGCCAAGATCTGGGGATCATGGAAAAACTGTTTTTT. Translation gives CASSQDLGIMEKLFF.

The V call is TRBV7-6, the J call TRBJ2-3, with 7 bases matching TRBD1. The CDR3 contains 16 residues. V trimming: 5 bases; J trimming: 2 bases; junction bases outside the gene matches: 10. Germline V gene lookup returns CDR1 SGHVS and CDR2 FNYEAQ. CDR3 DNA: TGTGCCAGCAGCACTCAGACAGGGCAGCCCACAGATACGCAGTATTTT. Residues: CASSTQTGQPTDTQYF.

The genes are TRBV9 and TRBJ2-4, with 7 bases matching TRBD1. The CDR3 loop spans 14 amino acids. Germline V CDR1 and CDR2: SGDLS, YYNGEE. V shed 4 bases, J shed 3 bases, and the junction held 4 bases outside the gene matches. CDR3 bases: TGTGCCAGCAGCACCGGGGACAGCAAAAACATTCAGTACTTC. It codes for CASSTGDSKNIQYF.

This clone showed up just once. The chain combines TRBV5-4 with TRBJ2-5, with 7 bases identical to TRBD1. The CDR3 is made up of 13 amino acids. The germline V gene encodes CDR1 SGHNT and CDR2 YYREEE (reference sequence). V shed 2 bases and J 5 bases; nucleotides not matched to a gene: 3. As DNA, the CDR3 is TGTGCCAGCAGCTTTACAGGGGTGGAGACCCAGTACTTC. Translating it yields CASSFTGVETQYF. Full variable domain (remainder filled in from reference TRBV5-4 and TRBJ2-5): ETGVTQSPTHLIKTRGQQVTLRCSSQSGHNTVSWYQQALGQGPQFIFQYYREEENGRGNFPPRFSGLQFPNYSSELNVNALELDDSALYLCASSFTGVETQYFGPGTRLLVL.

The chain carries TRBV19 and TRBJ1-1; D call uncertain. The CDR3 spans 16 residues. The germline V gene encodes CDR1 LNHDA and CDR2 SQIVND (reference sequence). The V end lost 3 bases, the J end lost 4 bases, and 18 bases lay between the germline ends. CDR3 sequence: CASSILYGVGGTEAFF. The CDR3, as DNA: TGTGCCAGTAGTATTCTTTATGGGGTCGGTGGCACTGAAGCTTTCTTT.

The chain joins TRBV21-1 to TRBJ1-1; the table's TRBD1 call for D was not verified on the DNA. TRBV21-1 is termed a pseudogene. CDR3 size: 14 residues. CDR3 in DNA: TGTGCCAGCAGCAAAGGGATCAGGGCCCCTGAAGCTTTCTTT. This codes for CASSKGIRAPEAFF.

The V call is TRBV7-9, the J call TRBJ1-4, with 10 nucleotides matching TRBD1. Germline V gives CDR1 SEHNR, CDR2 FQNEAQ (reference sequence). The CDR3 sequence is 14 residues long. Trimming removed 8 bases from V and 6 bases from J; junction bases left unmatched: 6. The CDR3 nucleotides are TGTGCCAGCTCGTCCGGGACAGGGGATGAAAAACTGTTTTTT. Protein: CASSSGTGDEKLFF.

The rearrangement links TRBV7-8 to TRBJ2-5; D is unresolved. Germline V gene sequence: CDR1 SGHVS, CDR2 FQNEAQ. This CDR3 is built from 14 residues. The V and J ends lost 2 bases and 4 bases respectively, with 11 bases between them. CDR3 bases: TGTGCCAGCAGCTTATCTCCTACTACAGAGACCCAGTACTTC. Protein product: CASSLSPTTETQYF.

The CDR3 here is CASSFRTGSYGYTF. The CDR3, as DNA: TGTGCCAGCAGCTTTAGGACAGGGTCATATGGCTACACCTTC. The chain recombines TRBV7-9 with TRBJ1-2; TRBD1 matches at 8 bases. V trimming: 3 bases; J trimming: 5 bases; junction bases outside the gene matches: 5. This CDR3 is built from 14 residues. Looked up from germline, CDR1 is SEHNR and CDR2 is FQNEAQ (reference sequence).